This TCR beta chain originates from a study of blood T cell repertoires in COVID-19. Looked up from germline, CDR1 is SEHNR and CDR2 is FQNEAQ (reference sequence). CDR3 size: 15 residues. Trimming cost V 0 bases and J 6 bases, with 12 bases left between them. Assay used: immunoSEQ multiplex PCR; TCRdb lists only in-frame clones, some missing. The data show hundreds of thousands of clones, roughly 86% seen once. This chain joins TRBV7-9 and TRBJ2-1; weak D call: TRBD2 (5 bases). The source is a woman between 45 and 60 years old who had recovered from COVID-19. Sequenced material: PBMCs or T cells enriched from blood (not recorded which). DNA for the CDR3: TGTGCCAGCAGCTTAGCGAAGTCTAGCCGCAATGAGCAGTTCTTC. This gives the protein CASSLAKSSRNEQFF.